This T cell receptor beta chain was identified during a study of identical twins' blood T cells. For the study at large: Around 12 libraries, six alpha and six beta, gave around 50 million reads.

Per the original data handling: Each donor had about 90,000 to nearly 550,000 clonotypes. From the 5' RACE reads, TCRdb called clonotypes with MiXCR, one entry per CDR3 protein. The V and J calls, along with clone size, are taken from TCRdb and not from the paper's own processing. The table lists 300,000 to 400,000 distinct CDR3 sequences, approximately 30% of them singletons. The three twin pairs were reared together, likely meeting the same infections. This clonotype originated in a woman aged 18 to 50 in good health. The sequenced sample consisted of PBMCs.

The CDR3 DNA is TGCAGTGCTAGATCGACAAGCAATCAGCCCCAGCATTTT. This encodes CSARSTSNQPQHF. The chain recombines TRBV20-1 with TRBJ1-5; no clear D gene. Between the trimmed V and J ends, which lost 2 bases and 1 base, there was a span of 6 bases. CDR1 DFQATT and CDR2 SNEGSKA come from the germline V gene (reference sequence). The CDR3 extends over 13 amino acids.